This T cell receptor (beta chain) stems from a study of cytomegalovirus exposure and HLA in healthy donors. Study context: Around 79 million unique TCRs, all from HLA-typed donors, were included in an early release of the data. Study-wide results and limits: TCR beta chain V- and J-gene trimming was linked, in a later analysis, to a missense variant in DCLRE1C. No immune exposure information besides CMV serostatus was available.

Germline V gene lookup returns CDR1 GTSNPN and CDR2 SVGIG (reference sequence). There are 14 residues in the CDR3. Trimming removed 0 bases at V and 7 bases at J, with 16 bases between. Amplification used 60 Vbeta primers and 13 Jbeta primers. The assay was immunoSEQ multiplex PCR, and TCRdb's table has in-frame clones only and misses some. The data show roughly 150,000 clones, with approximately 71% seen just once and roughly 2% held by the top ten. Points on this clone: No antigen is known for it.

V is TRBV30 and J is TRBJ2-7, with a possible D match to TRBD1 (5 bases). The receptor was isolated from a man aged 30 to 39 in good health and CMV-seronegative. The material sequenced was PBMCs. CDR3 sequence: CAWSVGRALGEQYF. DNA for the CDR3: TGTGCCTGGAGTGTAGGCAGGGCCCTAGGTGAGCAGTACTTC.